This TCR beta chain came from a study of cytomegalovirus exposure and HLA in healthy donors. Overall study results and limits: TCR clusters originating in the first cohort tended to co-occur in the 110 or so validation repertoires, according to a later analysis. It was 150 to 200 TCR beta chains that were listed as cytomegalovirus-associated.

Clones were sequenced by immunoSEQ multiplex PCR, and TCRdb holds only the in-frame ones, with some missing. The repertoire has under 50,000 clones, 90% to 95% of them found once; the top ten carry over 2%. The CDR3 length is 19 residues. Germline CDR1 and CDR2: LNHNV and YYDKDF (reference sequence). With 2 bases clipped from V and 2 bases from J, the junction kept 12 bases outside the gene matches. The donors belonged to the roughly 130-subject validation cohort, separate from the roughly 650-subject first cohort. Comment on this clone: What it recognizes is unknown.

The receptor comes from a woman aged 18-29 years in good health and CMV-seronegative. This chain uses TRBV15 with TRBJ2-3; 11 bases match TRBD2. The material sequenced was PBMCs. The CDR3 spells CATSRTSSGTSGLTDTQYF. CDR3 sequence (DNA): TGTGCCACCAGCAGAACATCATCCGGGACTAGCGGCCTCACAGATACGCAGTATTTT. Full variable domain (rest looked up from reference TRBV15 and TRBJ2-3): DAMVIQNPRYQVTQFGKPVTLSCSQTLNHNVMYWYQQKSSQAPKLLFHYYDKDFNNEADTPDNFQSRRPNTSFCFLDIRSPGLGDTAMYLCATSRTSSGTSGLTDTQYFGPGTRLTVL.